This TCR beta chain was recovered during a study of blood T cell repertoires in COVID-19. About the research overall: The United States, Italy and Spain were the sources of the acute and convalescent COVID-19 samples. T cells, B-cell-depleted T cells, or PBMCs provided the cDNA or gDNA that served as material.

From germline, CDR1 is SGHDT and CDR2 YYEEEE. There are 15 residues in the CDR3. Trimming left V 2 bases short and J 3 bases short, with 14 bases between. TCRdb's copy holds only in-frame clones and misses some; the assay was immunoSEQ multiplex PCR. This sample has 210,000 or so clones, with 82% found just once. V is TRBV5-6 and J is TRBJ1-1; D gene ambiguous. Sequencing was carried out using peripheral blood. This TCR was sampled from a woman aged 40 to 50 with acute or convalescent COVID-19. The CDR3 DNA follows: TGTGCCAGCAGCTTAAGCAGAGGGCGCGACACTGAAGCTTTCTTT. It translates to CASSLSRGRDTEAFF. Together with reference TRBV5-6 and TRBJ1-1, the CDR3 gives the full variable domain: DAGVTQSPTHLIKTRGQQVTLRCSPKSGHDTVSWYQQALGQGPQFIFQYYEEEERQRGNFPDRFSGHQFPNYSSELNVNALLLGDSALYLCASSLSRGRDTEAFFGQGTRLTVV.